This TCR beta chain originates from a study of post-analysis software for immune sequencing data (dated by TCRdb to between 2014 and 2016). About the full investigation: Disease courses on record covered relapsing-remitting, secondary progressive and progressive-relapsing multiple sclerosis, though some patients had no subtype annotation. The patient repertoires were compared against roughly 12 previously published healthy control repertoires obtained from donors aged roughly 6 to 28 years. A subset of samples was prepared in parallel using single-end sample barcoding, then pooled and co-amplified after Illumina adapter ligation.

Preparation of the library involved PCR. The sequencer was an Illumina HiSeq 2500. To reduce PCR and sequencing biases, unique molecular identifiers were incorporated into the TCR beta cDNA libraries. Roughly 0.5 million cDNA molecules were obtained per 1 to 10 million input T cells, so each molecule approximated one T cell. The same protocol used for the earlier healthy control dataset was applied to prepare and sequence the patient libraries. Samples belonging to the same batch were prepared together, multiplexed and sequenced on a shared HiSeq lane. In the original analysis: MIGEC was used to process the raw barcoded reads, and molecular identifier groups with only a single read were discarded before consensus assembly and CDR3 extraction. Clonotype tables were post-analysed with VDJtools, normalizing diversity by down-sampling all datasets to the smallest sample size. Repertoire overlap clustering matched CDR3 amino acid but not nucleotide sequences to correct batch-related cross-sample contamination. TCRdb cleaned the public reads at Q25 with fastp, built clones with MiXCR and kept in-frame beta chains. Identical CDR3 proteins give one entry, which carries the most common genes and DNA. TCRdb, not the authors, supplied the V and J calls. This sample is represented by about 770,000 distinct CDR3 sequences; around 45% of them were singletons. The ten largest clonotypes hold roughly 5% of the sample.

Worth noting for this clonotype: Its antigen remains unidentified. Per-base qualities were not stored, and no clone one base away is much larger.

TCR beta repertoires were profiled from peripheral blood of roughly 13 young patients with multiple sclerosis to demonstrate the VDJtools post-analysis software. The multiple sclerosis patients were children and adolescents ranging in age from roughly 6 to 16 years. The paper's findings and limits, for the study overall: Compared with controls, multiple sclerosis patients had significantly lower normalized Chao1 diversity, a finding suggesting substantial peripheral T-cell clonal expansion. Direct clustering with F measure revealed strong co-clustering of samples prepared in the same batch, which led to a batch-effect correction. The multiple sclerosis patient group was slightly younger than the control group.

The sample was blood. The receptor was isolated from a girl aged 10 to 17 with multiple sclerosis.

The bases read TGCGCCAGCAGCTCCCTACTAGCGGGAGGGCCGAGCTCCTACAATGAGCAGTTCTTC. This is translated as CASSSLLAGGPSSYNEQFF. The chain employs TRBV5-1 and TRBJ2-1; 13 bases in between match TRBD2. Based on the germline V gene, the CDR1 and CDR2 sequences are SGHRS and YFSETQ. The CDR3, from cysteine to phenylalanine, totals 19 residues. The DNA shown is the 57-base CDR3, in frame from base 1. For this chain, trimming is 3 bases at the V end and 0 bases at the J end, and the number of junction bases without a gene match is 9.